The 25 T cell receptor beta chains below all came from one sample that was sequenced in a study of cytomegalovirus exposure and HLA in healthy donors. PCR employed 60 Vbeta and 13 Jbeta primers. The data were produced by immunoSEQ multiplex PCR, yet TCRdb's version contains in-frame clones alone and is incomplete. The table lists about 170,000 clones, around 80% of them singletons. Sequenced input: PBMCs. These receptors all stem from a woman between 50 and 59 years old in good health and CMV-seropositive.

CDR3 DNA: TGTGCCAGTAGTATCAACGGGGGGATAAAAAATACGCAGTATTTT. Its translation is CASSINGGIKNTQYF. This rearrangement joins TRBV19 to TRBJ2-3; 7 bases fit TRBD2. This CDR3 contains 15 residues. V shed 3 bases and J 7 bases; nucleotides not matched to a gene: 10. The V gene's germline CDR1 is LNHDA and CDR2 SQIVND (reference sequence).

In this sample, this clone turned up once. The chain couples TRBV6-5 to TRBJ2-5, with D tentatively TRBD2 (8 bases). The CDR3 extends over 16 amino acids. The V and J ends lost 4 bases and 6 bases respectively, with 21 bases between them. Germline V CDR1 and CDR2: MNHEY, SVGAGI. Here the CDR3 reads CASSSGLAEGAKTQYF. CDR3 DNA: TGTGCCAGCAGTTCCGGACTAGCTGAGGGGGCGAAGACCCAGTACTTC.

V and J are TRBV5-6 and TRBJ1-2; 7 positions agree with TRBD1. The J segment lost 4 bases and the V segment lost 5 bases, leaving 8 bases of the junction unmatched. Looked up from germline, CDR1 is SGHDT and CDR2 is YYEEEE. This CDR3 contains 14 residues. Here the CDR3 reads CASRALTGTYGYTF. The CDR3 nucleotides are TGTGCCAGCAGAGCCCTGACAGGGACCTATGGCTACACCTTC.

This chain joins TRBV5-1 and TRBJ2-7; 7 bases align to TRBD2. J lost 2 bases, V lost 2 bases, and 7 bases had no gene match. This CDR3 comprises 15 residues. Germline-derived CDR1 and CDR2 are SGHRS and YFSETQ. The CDR3 nucleotides read TGCGCCAGCAGCTTTTGGGGGGGGGAAACCTACGAGCAGTACTTC. It yields the protein CASSFWGGETYEQYF.

The chain employs TRBV19 and TRBJ1-5; the match to TRBD1 covers 7 bases. There are 15 residues in the CDR3. The J segment lost 6 bases and the V segment lost 3 bases, leaving 8 bases of the junction unmatched. Germline values: CDR1 LNHDA, CDR2 SQIVND (reference sequence). CDR3 amino acids: CASSIGWTGSQPQHF. As DNA, the CDR3 is TGTGCCAGTAGTATTGGGTGGACAGGATCTCAGCCCCAGCATTTT.

The chain joins TRBV29-1 to TRBJ2-5; 11 nucleotides align to TRBD2. The CDR3 length is 13 residues. Germline values: CDR1 SQVTM, CDR2 ANQGSEA. The junction had 3 bases not matched to a gene; V was cut back by 4 bases and J by 5 bases. CDR3 nucleotide sequence: TGCAGCGTTGGGGGACTAGCGGCGGAGACCCAGTACTTC. Protein product: CSVGGLAAETQYF. Full variable domain (rest looked up from reference TRBV29-1 and TRBJ2-5): SAVISQKPSRDICQRGTSLTIQCQVDSQVTMMFWYRQQPGQSLTLIATANQGSEATYESGFVIDKFPISRPNLTFSTLTVSNMSPEDSSIYLCSVGGLAAETQYFGPGTRLLVL.

The chain joins TRBV5-4 to TRBJ1-2; 9 bases are shared with TRBD1. The CDR3 loop spans 14 amino acids. Germline V gene sequence: CDR1 SGHNT, CDR2 YYREEE (reference sequence). Trimming removed 5 bases from V and 0 bases from J; junction bases left unmatched: 2. The CDR3 loop reads CASRDRGANYGYTF. The CDR3 coding sequence is TGTGCCAGCAGGGACAGGGGCGCTAACTATGGCTACACCTTC.

The chain uses TRBV27 and TRBJ1-2; TRBD1 matches 9 bases. The CDR3 is 13 residues long. Germline trimming cut 5 bases from V and 8 bases from J; bases unmatched to any gene: 6. Germline CDR1 reads MNHEY; CDR2 reads SMNVEV (reference sequence). The DNA for the CDR3 is TGTGCCAGCAGTCAAGGGACAGGGAGCGGCTACACCTTC. This encodes CASSQGTGSGYTF.

The chain uses TRBV28 and TRBJ2-7; a weak D match, TRBD2 (6 bases). V lost 8 bases and J 4 bases, leaving 12 bases between the germline ends. The CDR3 totals 12 residues. Germline V CDR1 and CDR2: MDHEN, SYDVKM. The DNA for the CDR3 is TGTGCCAGCGGAACTAGCACTTACGAGCAGTACTTC. This codes for CASGTSTYEQYF. Supplemented by reference TRBV28 and TRBJ2-7, the full variable domain reads DVKVTQSSRYLVKRTGEKVFLECVQDMDHENMFWYRQDPGLGLRLIYFSYDVKMKEKGDIPEGYSVSREKKERFSLILESASTNQTSMYLCASGTSTYEQYFGPGTRLTVT.

This clone was detected only once. V gene TRBV18 combines with J gene TRBJ1-1; the match to TRBD1 covers 8 bases. The CDR3 consists of 15 residues. V trimming: 6 bases; J trimming: 4 bases; junction bases outside the gene matches: 10. Germline V lookup: CDR1 KGHSH, CDR2 LQKENI. In nucleotides, the CDR3 is TGTGCCAGCTCTTCATCCGCAGGACAGGGCACTGAAGCTTTCTTT. It codes for CASSSSAGQGTEAFF.

The chain uses TRBV6-5 and TRBJ2-1, with 11 bases lining up with TRBD2. The germline CDR1 and CDR2 sequences are MNHEY and SVGAGI. The V and J ends lost 3 bases and 4 bases, in that order; junction bases with no gene match: 2. There are 15 residues in the CDR3. CDR3 DNA: TGTGCCAGCAGTTATTCTAGCGGGGGGTACAATGAGCAGTTCTTC. Protein product: CASSYSSGGYNEQFF.

The J gene is TRBJ1-5, the V gene TRBV4-3; 7 bases fit TRBD1. Germline V gives CDR1 LGHNA, CDR2 YSLEER. Trimming took 0 bases from V and 10 from J; bases not matched to a gene: 9. The CDR3 runs 15 residues. This CDR3 is CASSQDPGQLQPQHF. CDR3 bases: TGCGCCAGCAGCCAAGACCCGGGACAGCTTCAACCCCAGCATTTT.

V gene TRBV15 combines with J gene TRBJ2-6; D may be TRBD2 (6 bases). Trimming took off 0 bases at V and 1 base at J, with 16 bases between the two ends. CDR3 size: 19 residues. Germline loops: CDR1 LNHNV, CDR2 YYDKDF (reference sequence). CDR3 protein: CATSRDLGGVGSGANVLTF. The DNA of the CDR3 is TGTGCCACCAGCAGAGATCTTGGAGGGGTGGGATCTGGGGCCAACGTCCTGACTTTC.

This clone is a singleton in its sample. The chain carries TRBV4-2 and TRBJ2-3; 7 bases agree with TRBD2. V was clipped by 3 bases and J by 3 bases; unmatched bases: 6. The CDR3 is 15 amino acids. Looked up from germline, CDR1 is LGHNA and CDR2 is YNFKEQ. CDR3 bases: TGTGCCAGCAGCCATGGCCCCGGGGGGACAGATACGCAGTATTTT. Translated, it gives CASSHGPGGTDTQYF.

V gene TRBV18 combines with J gene TRBJ2-5; D uncertain. The CDR3 runs 14 residues. The V end lost 5 bases, the J end lost 0 bases, and 10 bases lay between the germline ends. Germline lookup yields CDR1 KGHSH and CDR2 LQKENI. In DNA, the CDR3 is TGTGCCAGCTCATCCTCAGGCTACCAAGAGACCCAGTACTTC. Its protein product is CASSSSGYQETQYF.

The chain has TRBV4-1 and TRBJ2-4; D might be TRBD2 (7 bases). The length of the CDR3 is 17 residues. CDR1 MGHRA and CDR2 YSYEKL come from the germline V gene. Trimming pared 0 bases from V and 0 bases from J, leaving 12 bases between. This CDR3 reads CASSQERGGSAKNIQYF. CDR3 DNA sequence: TGCGCCAGCAGCCAAGAAAGGGGGGGGTCAGCCAAAAACATTCAGTACTTC.

The chain employs TRBV11-2 and TRBJ2-3; 8 nucleotides align to TRBD2. V lost 4 bases to trimming and J lost 3 bases; unmatched junction nucleotides: 6. The germline V gene has CDR1 SGHAT and CDR2 FQNNGV. The CDR3 spans 15 residues. The CDR3 region has the DNA TGTGCCAGCAGCTCGGGGGGGGCCGAAACAGATACGCAGTATTTT. Protein: CASSSGGAETDTQYF.

The chain is built from TRBV18 and TRBJ2-7, with D perhaps TRBD2 (7 bases). The V end was cut by 1 base, the J end by 0 bases, with 10 bases between. Germline CDR1 KGHSH, CDR2 LQKENI. The CDR3 consists of 15 residues. The CDR3 spells CASSPRRGPSYEQYF. The CDR3 DNA reads TGTGCCAGCTCACCACGGCGGGGGCCCTCCTACGAGCAGTACTTC.

V gene TRBV9 combines with J gene TRBJ1-2; no reliable D call. CDR3 length equals 15 residues. V was trimmed by 0 bases and J by 5 bases, leaving 14 bases between them. Germline CDR1 reads SGDLS; CDR2 reads YYNGEE. The CDR3 region has the DNA TGTGCCAGCAGCGTAGCTCCACCGTCCCAGTATGGCTACACCTTC. Encoded protein: CASSVAPPSQYGYTF.

The rearrangement links TRBV4-3 to TRBJ1-5; D is possibly TRBD1 (5 bases). The CDR3 covers 15 residues. Germline V gene sequence: CDR1 LGHNA, CDR2 YSLEER. V was pared by 0 bases and J by 2 bases, with 8 bases between. The CDR3 reads CASSQDRGCNQPQHF. CDR3 in DNA: TGCGCCAGCAGCCAAGATCGGGGGTGCAATCAGCCCCAGCATTTT.

This clone was recorded once. The chain combines TRBV4-2 with TRBJ2-1; 8 bases match TRBD1. The CDR3 has 17 residues. V shed 1 base, J shed 8 bases, and the junction held 13 bases outside the gene matches. Germline V gives CDR1 LGHNA, CDR2 YNFKEQ. The CDR3 protein is CASSQASGTGLSDEQFF. DNA for the CDR3: TGTGCCAGCAGCCAAGCCTCCGGGACAGGCTTGTCAGATGAGCAGTTCTTC.

The chain joins TRBV7-2 to TRBJ2-1; 13 nucleotides agree with TRBD2. The CDR3 has 16 amino acids. The V gene's germline CDR1 is SGHTA and CDR2 FQGNSA. V trimming: 5 bases; J trimming: 7 bases; junction bases outside the gene matches: 8. This chain's CDR3 is CASSRRTSGSLNEQFF. For the CDR3, the DNA is TGTGCCAGCAGCAGACGGACTAGCGGGAGTCTAAATGAGCAGTTCTTC.

As to this clone: Relative to the germline gene, one junction end is altered; a read error may explain this. The rearrangement joins TRBV7-9 to TRBJ2-3; possible D gene TRBD2, 6 bases. In germline, CDR1 is SEHNR, CDR2 FQNEAQ (reference sequence). CDR3 length equals 14 residues. CDR3 sequence reads: CSSSYTPGADTQYF. The CDR3 region has the DNA TGTTCCAGCAGCTACACCCCGGGGGCAGATACGCAGTATTTT.

This chain connects TRBV9 to TRBJ2-7, with 11 bases lining up with TRBD1. The germline gives CDR1 SGDLS, CDR2 YYNGEE. The CDR3 has 15 amino acids. Unmatched junction bases numbered 7, after V lost 2 bases and J lost 6 bases. As DNA, the CDR3 is TGTGCCAGCAGCGTTGAGGGACAGGGGGTAAGCGAGCAGTACTTC. Translated, it gives CASSVEGQGVSEQYF.

This chain links TRBV27 with TRBJ2-3, with TRBD2 matching 7 bases. V trimming: 6 bases; J trimming: 7 bases; junction bases outside the gene matches: 10. CDR1 MNHEY and CDR2 SMNVEV come from the germline V gene (reference sequence). CDR3 length equals 14 residues. The CDR3 loop reads CASSRTSGGNTQYF. Written as DNA, the CDR3 is TGTGCCAGCAGCCGCACATCGGGAGGAAATACGCAGTATTTT.